This TCR beta chain was sequenced during a study of blood T cell repertoires in COVID-19. Study processing details: Amplified reference gene primers provided the basis for estimating nucleated cell counts. The data were produced by immunoSEQ multiplex PCR, yet TCRdb's version contains in-frame clones alone and is incomplete. V and J calls and clone size are given by that table; D and trimming were obtained from the DNA. Of around 220,000 clones listed, roughly 82% were seen once; the top ten hold approximately 5%. The CDR3 runs 18 residues. The ends were cut back, 5 bases at V and 0 bases at J, with 23 bases in the middle. The germline gives CDR1 LGHDT, CDR2 YNNKEL (reference sequence).

This rearrangement joins TRBV3-1 (or the pseudogene TRBV3-2) to TRBJ2-7; maybe TRBD2 (5 bases). This clonotype was obtained from a woman of 80 years or more with active or convalescent COVID-19. The sequenced sample was peripheral blood. The CDR3 nucleotides read TGTGCCAGCAGCGGACGCTCACGAGGGCAGAGGCGCTCCTACGAGCAGTACTTC. Amino acid sequence: CASSGRSRGQRRSYEQYF.